These 24 T cell receptor beta chains originate from one sample sequenced in a study of CD8 T cells in ankylosing spondylitis. One entry per CDR3 protein results from TCRdb running MiXCR on the 5' RACE reads. The sample shows 150,000 to 200,000 distinct CDR3 sequences, about 17% of them seen only once. The sample was blood, either unsorted or a sorted T cell fraction (not recorded which). The receptors derive from a male donor with ankylosing spondylitis or in good health (not recorded which).

Only a few counts were recorded for this clonotype. The chain links TRBV9 to TRBJ2-1; D is undetermined. CDR3 length equals 15 residues. The germline V and J ends were trimmed by 0 bases and 2 bases, with 9 bases remaining between them. The V gene's germline CDR1 is SGDLS and CDR2 YYNGEE. As DNA, the CDR3 is TGTGCCAGCAGCGTAGAGGTCTATCCCTACAATGAGCAGTTCTTC. This codes for CASSVEVYPYNEQFF.

The chain couples TRBV30 to TRBJ2-7, with D possibly matching TRBD2 (6 bases). The CDR3 runs to 14 residues. Trimming left V 2 bases short and J 5 bases short, with 16 bases between. Looked up from germline, CDR1 is GTSNPN and CDR2 is SVGIG (reference sequence). The CDR3 sequence: CAWSSRGLPNEQYF. In DNA form, the CDR3 reads TGTGCCTGGAGTTCCCGGGGACTTCCTAACGAGCAGTACTTC. Combining the CDR3 with reference TRBV30 and TRBJ2-7 gives the whole variable domain SQTIHQWPATLVQPVGSPLSLECTVEGTSNPNLYWYRQAAGRGLQLLFYSVGIGQISSEVPQNLSASRPQDRQFILSSKKLLLSDSGFYLCAWSSRGLPNEQYFGPGTRLTVT.

There are many counts of this clonotype. V is TRBV10-3 and J is TRBJ1-2, with TRBD1 matching 7 bases. Germline lookup yields CDR1 ENHRY and CDR2 SYGVKD. This CDR3 has 13 amino acids. J lost 7 bases, V lost 3 bases, and 5 bases had no gene match. The CDR3 loop reads CAISDTDRVGYTF. CDR3 sequence (DNA): TGTGCCATCAGTGACACCGACAGGGTTGGCTACACCTTC.

The sample holds many counts of this clonotype. The J gene is TRBJ2-5, the V gene TRBV18, with D possibly TRBD2 on 6 matching bases. This CDR3 contains 14 residues. V was trimmed by 2 bases and J by 4 bases, leaving 11 bases between them. The germline V gene has CDR1 KGHSH and CDR2 LQKENI. The CDR3 protein is CASSPVRGGETQYF. As DNA, the CDR3 is TGTGCCAGCTCACCAGTTAGGGGAGGAGAGACCCAGTACTTC. Together with reference TRBV18 and TRBJ2-5, the CDR3 gives the full variable domain: NAGVMQNPRHLVRRRGQEARLRCSPMKGHSHVYWYRQLPEEGLKFMVYLQKENIIDESGMPKERFSAEFPKEGPSILRIQQVVRGDSAAYFCASSPVRGGETQYFGPGTRLLVL.

V gene TRBV13 combines with J gene TRBJ1-4, with D possibly TRBD1 on 5 matching bases. Trimming stripped 2 bases from V and 5 bases from J, with 12 bases between. CDR3 length equals 15 residues. Looked up from germline, CDR1 is PRHDT and CDR2 is FYEKMQ (reference sequence). CDR3 bases: TGTGCCAGCAGCTTAAGCCAGGGCGGGAATGAAAAACTGTTTTTT. Amino acid sequence: CASSLSQGGNEKLFF.

This chain uses TRBV5-1 with TRBJ2-7; TRBD1 agrees at 7 bases. CDR3 size: 16 residues. With 0 bases clipped from V and 3 bases from J, the junction kept 9 bases outside the gene matches. In germline, CDR1 is SGHRS, CDR2 YFSETQ. The DNA for the CDR3 is TGCGCCAGCAGCTTGGGGGACAGAGACTTTTTCTACGAGCAGTACTTC. Its translation is CASSLGDRDFFYEQYF.

The genes are TRBV27 and TRBJ2-1; TRBD2 matches 15 bases. CDR3 length equals 20 residues. Unmatched junction bases numbered 14, after V lost 3 bases and J lost 5 bases. In germline, CDR1 is MNHEY, CDR2 SMNVEV (reference sequence). CDR3 in amino acids: CASSFVPPGLAGGDHNEQFF. In nucleotides, the CDR3 is TGTGCCAGCAGTTTTGTACCTCCGGGACTAGCGGGAGGCGATCACAATGAGCAGTTCTTC.

V is TRBV5-1 and J is TRBJ2-3; D is ambiguous. Germline V gives CDR1 SGHRS, CDR2 YFSETQ. V lost 1 base, J lost 2 bases, and 26 bases lay in between. The CDR3 has 20 amino acids. CDR3 in amino acids: CASSLSMAEELLPNTDTQYF. CDR3 nucleotides: TGCGCCAGCAGCTTGTCCATGGCAGAAGAGCTACTCCCTAACACAGATACGCAGTATTTT.

This clonotype has only a few counts. This chain connects TRBV5-5 to TRBJ1-1, with D perhaps TRBD1 (6 bases). The CDR3 totals 16 residues. CDR1 SGHKS and CDR2 YYEKEE come from the germline V gene (reference sequence). Trimming cost V 3 bases and J 3 bases, with 18 bases left between them. The CDR3 is CASSSNLRGGDTEAFF. CDR3 in DNA: TGTGCCAGCAGCTCGAACCTCAGGGGTGGTGACACTGAAGCTTTCTTT.

The chain combines TRBV7-6 with TRBJ1-1, with TRBD1 matching 7 bases. CDR1 SGHVS and CDR2 FNYEAQ come from the germline V gene. The CDR3 runs 14 residues. With 1 base clipped from V and 6 bases from J, the junction kept 5 bases outside the gene matches. The CDR3: CASSLEGGSAEAFF. CDR3 nucleotide sequence: TGTGCCAGCAGCTTAGAAGGGGGCTCCGCTGAAGCTTTCTTT.

This rearrangement joins TRBV20-1 to TRBJ2-2, with a possible D match to TRBD2 (5 bases). CDR3 length: 14 amino acids. The germline CDR1 and CDR2 sequences are DFQATT and SNEGSKA (reference sequence). Trimming left V 0 bases short and J 5 bases short, with 10 bases between. CDR3 sequence (DNA): TGCAGTGCTAGAGATCGGAGGCGGACCGGGGAGCTGTTTTTT. This codes for CSARDRRRTGELFF.

This clonotype was detected many times. CDR3 protein: CASSSWTGANEKLFF. CDR3 bases: TGTGCCAGTAGTTCCTGGACAGGGGCGAATGAAAAACTGTTTTTT. The V call is TRBV19, the J call TRBJ1-4; 9 nucleotides agree with TRBD1. The CDR3 sequence is 15 residues long. V lost 5 bases and J lost 5; bases outside the gene matches: 6. Germline CDR1 and CDR2: LNHDA and SQIVND (reference sequence).

This clonotype was seen at least ten times. This rearrangement joins TRBV28 to TRBJ1-4; 10 nucleotides agree with TRBD1. This CDR3 is 16 amino acids long. With V trimmed by 5 bases and J by 10 bases, 13 bases remained unmatched. The germline CDR1 and CDR2 sequences are MDHEN and SYDVKM. The CDR3 protein is CASSPRTGGGQGKLFF. The DNA for the CDR3 is TGTGCCAGCAGTCCGAGGACAGGGGGGGGGCAGGGAAAACTGTTTTTT.

The chain links TRBV12-3 or TRBV12-4 to TRBJ2-7; no clear D. Between the trimmed V and J ends, which lost 6 bases and 3 bases, there was a span of 12 bases. The CDR3 is made up of 13 amino acids. The CDR3: CASRQDVSYEQYF. The CDR3 nucleotides read TGTGCCAGCAGGCAAGACGTTAGCTACGAGCAGTACTTC.

This clonotype was counted ten times or more. The chain has TRBV20-1 and TRBJ1-1; D is ambiguous. The V gene's germline CDR1 is DFQATT and CDR2 SNEGSKA (reference sequence). Trimming removed 6 bases at V and 1 base at J, with 12 bases between. The CDR3 length is 13 residues. CDR3 loop: CSASRMGNTEAFF. CDR3 DNA sequence: TGCAGTGCCAGCCGGATGGGGAACACTGAAGCTTTCTTT.

This clonotype showed up many times. The rearrangement joins TRBV10-3 to TRBJ1-1; TRBD1 is a possible D gene (6 bases). Germline V gives CDR1 ENHRY, CDR2 SYGVKD. Trimming removed 10 bases from V and 3 bases from J, with 15 bases in between. The CDR3 consists of 13 residues. For the CDR3, the DNA is TGTGCCACCACAGGAAGGGGGGACACTGAAGCTTTCTTT. This codes for CATTGRGDTEAFF.

The chain is built from TRBV28 and TRBJ2-7; D not resolved. Trimming pared 3 bases from V and 0 bases from J, leaving 6 bases between. Germline V gene lookup returns CDR1 MDHEN and CDR2 SYDVKM. This CDR3 has 13 amino acids. For the CDR3, the DNA is TGTGCCAGCAGTTTTCGGAGCTCCTACGAGCAGTACTTC. Residues: CASSFRSSYEQYF.

This chain connects TRBV6-5 to TRBJ1-1; unclear D gene. V was cut by 2 bases and J by 5 bases, with 15 bases left in between. Looked up from germline, CDR1 is MNHEY and CDR2 is SVGAGI. This CDR3 is 15 amino acids long. CDR3 residues: CASSYESGYKTEAFF. The DNA for the CDR3 is TGTGCCAGCAGTTACGAGTCGGGATATAAAACTGAAGCTTTCTTT.

Ten or more counts support this clonotype. The chain is built from TRBV5-1 and TRBJ2-3; the D is unclear. Per the germline V gene, CDR1 is SGHRS and CDR2 is YFSETQ. The ends were cut back, 0 bases at V and 5 bases at J, with 10 bases in the middle. The CDR3 loop spans 14 amino acids. The CDR3 loop is CASSLGEVEDTQYF. CDR3 DNA: TGCGCCAGCAGCTTGGGGGAAGTCGAAGATACGCAGTATTTT.

This clonotype was detected only once. A much larger clone sits a single nucleotide away, making a read error possible. J is TRBJ1-5 and V is TRBV5-5, with D perhaps TRBD1 (5 bases). This CDR3 has 13 residues. From germline, CDR1 is SGHKS and CDR2 YYEKEE (reference sequence). The CDR3 DNA reads as TGTGTCAGCAGCTTGGACATCGGGCAGCCCCAGCATTTT. Its protein product is CVSSLDIGQPQHF.

This chain uses TRBV27 with TRBJ1-1; D call uncertain. Trimming left V 8 bases short and J 4 bases short, with 14 bases between. The germline V gene encodes CDR1 MNHEY and CDR2 SMNVEV (reference sequence). The CDR3 consists of 13 residues. The chain's CDR3 is CASGESTGTEAFF. CDR3 DNA sequence: TGTGCCAGCGGAGAATCAACGGGCACTGAAGCTTTCTTT.

This clonotype was picked up many times. The chain is built from TRBV10-3 and TRBJ2-2, with TRBD1 matching over 8 bases. The trim removed 6 bases at V and 1 base at J, leaving 4 bases unmatched. The CDR3 sequence is 15 residues long. The germline V gene encodes CDR1 ENHRY and CDR2 SYGVKD. CDR3 nucleotide sequence: TGTGCCATCAGACCAGGGACAGGGAACACCGGGGAGCTGTTTTTT. Translation gives CAIRPGTGNTGELFF.

The V call is TRBV20-1, the J call TRBJ1-5; possibly TRBD1 for D (5 bases). V was trimmed by 0 bases and J by 2 bases, leaving 23 bases between them. The CDR3 sequence is 19 residues long. CDR1 DFQATT and CDR2 SNEGSKA come from the germline V gene (reference sequence). The CDR3 region has the DNA TGCAGTGCTAGAGAGCCTCGGGGCGTCTCTTTGGTCGGCAATCAGCCCCAGCATTTT. It is translated as CSAREPRGVSLVGNQPQHF.

This clonotype was observed at least ten times. The rearrangement uses TRBV5-6 and TRBJ2-2; D may be TRBD1 or TRBD2 (5 bases each). V dropped 0 bases and J dropped 4 bases, with 13 bases sitting between them. The CDR3 has 16 amino acids. Germline V gene sequence: CDR1 SGHDT, CDR2 YYEEEE. This CDR3 reads CASSLGDGRGTGELFF. DNA of the CDR3: TGTGCCAGCAGCTTGGGGGACGGCCGGGGCACCGGGGAGCTGTTTTTT. The whole variable domain, remainder taken from reference TRBV5-6 and TRBJ2-2, is DAGVTQSPTHLIKTRGQQVTLRCSPKSGHDTVSWYQQALGQGPQFIFQYYEEEERQRGNFPDRFSGHQFPNYSSELNVNALLLGDSALYLCASSLGDGRGTGELFFGEGSRLTVL.